This T cell receptor beta chain was sequenced for a study of T cell changes during pregnancy in multiple sclerosis. Method: immunoSEQ multiplex PCR; TCRdb's copy keeps in-frame clones and lacks some. The sample lists about 85,000 clones, roughly 90% seen once, with under 3% in the top ten. V lost 5 bases and J lost 5, with 12 bases in between. The CDR3 runs to 12 residues. The germline V gene encodes CDR1 GTSNPN and CDR2 SVGIG (reference sequence). The V call is TRBV30, the J call TRBJ1-1; D might be TRBD1 (5 bases). Material: peripheral blood, obtained in the first trimester of pregnancy. The receptor comes from a female donor with multiple sclerosis, enrolled in a pregnancy study. The CDR3 coding sequence is TGTGCCTGGGCTCGACAGATGACTGAAGCTTTCTTT. This translates into CAWARQMTEAFF.